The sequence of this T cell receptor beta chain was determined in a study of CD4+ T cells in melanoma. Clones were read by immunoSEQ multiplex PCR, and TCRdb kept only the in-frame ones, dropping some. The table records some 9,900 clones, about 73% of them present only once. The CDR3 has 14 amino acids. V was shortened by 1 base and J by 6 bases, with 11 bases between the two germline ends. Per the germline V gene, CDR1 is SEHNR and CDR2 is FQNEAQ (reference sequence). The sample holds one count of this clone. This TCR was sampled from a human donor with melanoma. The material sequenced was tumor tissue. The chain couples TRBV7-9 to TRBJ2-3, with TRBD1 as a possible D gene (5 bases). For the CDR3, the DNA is TGTGCCAGCAGCTTAGTCTCCAGGGTGGATACGCAGTATTTT. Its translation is CASSLVSRVDTQYF.